This TCR beta chain was identified during a study of OX40 agonist ivuxolimab in advanced cancers. Overall study findings and caveats: Specificity for antigen went undetermined in the expanded peripheral T cells.

The table came from immunoSEQ multiplex PCR; TCRdb's copy has only in-frame clones and leaves some out. The data hold 45,000 or so clones, with 65% to 90% observed a single time. Concerning this clone itself: Antigen specificity is unknown. The junction differs from germline at one of its ends, possibly a read error.

This material consisted of CD4+ or CD8+ T cells sorted from blood, taken in a trial of the OX40 agonist ivuxolimab. The TCR was taken from an adult with an advanced solid tumor such as melanoma, head and neck, liver or kidney cancer.

The CDR3 here is CASSRGTSGTGDTRYF. CDR3 in DNA: TGTGCCAGTAGTAGGGGGACTAGCGGGACGGGAGATACGCGGTATTTT. The chain combines TRBV19 with TRBJ2-3; the match to TRBD2 covers 13 bases. The germline gives CDR1 LNHDA, CDR2 SQIVND (reference sequence). The CDR3 covers 16 residues. Complete variable domain (other parts from reference TRBV19 and TRBJ2-3): DGGITQSPKYLFRKEGQNVTLSCEQNLNHDAMYWYRQDPGQGLRLIYYSQIVNDFQKGDIAEGYSVSREKKESFPLTVTSAQKNPTAFYLCASSRGTSGTGDTRYFGPGTRLTVL.